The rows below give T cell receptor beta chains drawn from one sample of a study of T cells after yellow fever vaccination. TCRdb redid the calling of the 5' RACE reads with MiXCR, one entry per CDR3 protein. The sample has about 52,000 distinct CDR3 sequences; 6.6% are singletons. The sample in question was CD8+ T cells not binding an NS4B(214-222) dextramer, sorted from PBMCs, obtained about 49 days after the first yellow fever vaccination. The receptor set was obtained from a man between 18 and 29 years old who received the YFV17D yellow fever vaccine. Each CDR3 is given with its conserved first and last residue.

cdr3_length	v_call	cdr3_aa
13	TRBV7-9	CASSAPMNTEAFF
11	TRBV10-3	CAILGSYEQYF
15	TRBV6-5	CASSYVSGLTGELFF
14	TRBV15	CATSGDSYNSPLHF
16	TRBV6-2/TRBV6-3	CASNRLGGSSYNEQFF
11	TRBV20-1	CSAPTGFEAFF
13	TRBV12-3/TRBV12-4	CATAGTEAYEQYF
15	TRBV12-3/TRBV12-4	CASNGDRGRPETQYF
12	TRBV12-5	CASGFGSTEAFF
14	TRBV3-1	CASETPGLYGELFF
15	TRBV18	CASSPPGTGVNEQYF
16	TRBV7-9	CASSSRDRTLWTEAFF
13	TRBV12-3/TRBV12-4	CASSWDREYGYTF
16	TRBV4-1	CASSQRPLSLAHGQFF
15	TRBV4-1	CASSLSGLGWDTQYF
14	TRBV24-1	CATSDLRVAETQYF
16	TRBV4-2	CASSQYGGTSTDTQYF
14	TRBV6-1	CASSLGLHTGELFF
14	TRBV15	CATSRTGFTGELFF
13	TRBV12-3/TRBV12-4	CASTPGPRNTIYF
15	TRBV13	CASSARLGGYYGYTF
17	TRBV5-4	CASSDTSGGFSYNEQFF
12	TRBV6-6	CASSFISQPQHF
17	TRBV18	CASSPPWERIGGNTIYF
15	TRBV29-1	CSAAPGLGPTGELFF
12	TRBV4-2	CASSQEFHEQYF
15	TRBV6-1	CASSRSGGAADTQYF
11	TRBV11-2	CASSPARSQYF
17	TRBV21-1	CASPRPGQEPIGAEAFF
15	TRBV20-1	CSARDLGLGWYGYTF
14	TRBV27	CASSFIGGTGELFF
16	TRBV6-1	CASRSGTLLANNIQYF
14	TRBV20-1	CSATDREGQETQYF
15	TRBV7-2	CASSFLVAGNYGYTF
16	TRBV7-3	CASSLLSGAPYNEQFF
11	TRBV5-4	CASGLRGELFF
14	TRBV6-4	CASSDSVLYTEAFF
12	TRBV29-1	CSSSRGPSEAFF
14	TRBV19	CASSPRELNTEAFF
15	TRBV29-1	CSVESGRGEQETQYF
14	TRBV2	CASSEGQSTYGYTF
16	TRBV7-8	CASSFLRVTNTGELFF
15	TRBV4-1	CASSQARQGRGEQFF
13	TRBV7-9	CASSLEGPGEAFF
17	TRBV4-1	CASSQATGEYRTGELFF
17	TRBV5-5	CASSFSGTERFNEKLFF
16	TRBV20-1	CSARDRAGSGWDEQYF
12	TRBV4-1	CASSQDILEQFF
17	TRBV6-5	CASSYSKRSGGVQEQFF
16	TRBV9	CASSVGDDPPGYGYTF
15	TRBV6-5	CASSSGIGSAGELFF
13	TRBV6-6	CASSENRGHEQYF
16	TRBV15	CATSRDSVRGVGEQYF
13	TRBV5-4	CASSQGFAAEAFF